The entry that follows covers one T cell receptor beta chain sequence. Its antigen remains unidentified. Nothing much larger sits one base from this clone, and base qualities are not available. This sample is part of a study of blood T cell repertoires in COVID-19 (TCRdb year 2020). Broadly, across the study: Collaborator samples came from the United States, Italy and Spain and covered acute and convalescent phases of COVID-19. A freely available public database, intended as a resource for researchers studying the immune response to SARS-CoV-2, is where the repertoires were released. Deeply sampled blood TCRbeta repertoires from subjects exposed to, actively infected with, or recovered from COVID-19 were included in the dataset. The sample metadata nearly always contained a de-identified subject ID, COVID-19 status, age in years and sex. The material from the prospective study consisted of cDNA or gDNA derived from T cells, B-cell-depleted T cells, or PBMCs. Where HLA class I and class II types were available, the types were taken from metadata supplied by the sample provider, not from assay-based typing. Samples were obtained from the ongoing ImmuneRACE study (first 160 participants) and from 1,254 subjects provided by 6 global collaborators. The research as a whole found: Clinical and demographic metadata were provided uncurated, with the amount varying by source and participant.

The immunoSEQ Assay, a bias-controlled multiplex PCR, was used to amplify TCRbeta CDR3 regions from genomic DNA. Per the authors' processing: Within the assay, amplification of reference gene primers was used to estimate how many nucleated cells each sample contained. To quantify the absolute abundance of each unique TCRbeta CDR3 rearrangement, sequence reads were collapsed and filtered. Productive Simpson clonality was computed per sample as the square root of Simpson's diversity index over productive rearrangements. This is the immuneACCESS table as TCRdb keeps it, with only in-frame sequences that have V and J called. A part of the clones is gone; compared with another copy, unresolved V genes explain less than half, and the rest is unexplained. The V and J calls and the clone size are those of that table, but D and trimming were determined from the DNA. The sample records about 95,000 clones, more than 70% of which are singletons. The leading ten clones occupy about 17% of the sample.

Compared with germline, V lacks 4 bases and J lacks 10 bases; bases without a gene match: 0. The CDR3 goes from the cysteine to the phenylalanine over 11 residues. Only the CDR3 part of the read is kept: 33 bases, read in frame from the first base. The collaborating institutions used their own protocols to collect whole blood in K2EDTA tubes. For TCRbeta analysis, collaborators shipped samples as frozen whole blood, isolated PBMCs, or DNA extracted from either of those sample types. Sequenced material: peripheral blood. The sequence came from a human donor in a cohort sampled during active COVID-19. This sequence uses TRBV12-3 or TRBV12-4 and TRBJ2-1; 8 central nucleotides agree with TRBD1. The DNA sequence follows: TGTGCCAGCAGTTGGACAGGGGAGCAGTTCTTC. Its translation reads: CASSWTGEQFF.